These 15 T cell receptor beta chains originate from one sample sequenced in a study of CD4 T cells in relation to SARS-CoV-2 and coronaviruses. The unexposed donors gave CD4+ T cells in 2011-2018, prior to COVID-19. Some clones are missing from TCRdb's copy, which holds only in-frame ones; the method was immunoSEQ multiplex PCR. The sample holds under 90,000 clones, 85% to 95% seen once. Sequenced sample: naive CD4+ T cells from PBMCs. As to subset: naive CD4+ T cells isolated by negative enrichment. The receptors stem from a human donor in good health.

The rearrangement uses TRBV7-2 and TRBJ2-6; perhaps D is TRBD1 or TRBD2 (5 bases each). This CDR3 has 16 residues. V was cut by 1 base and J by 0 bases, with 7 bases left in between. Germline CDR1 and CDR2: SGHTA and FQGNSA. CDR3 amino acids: CASSLGGYSGANVLTF. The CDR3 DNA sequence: TGTGCCAGCAGCTTAGGGGGGTACTCTGGGGCCAACGTCCTGACTTTC.

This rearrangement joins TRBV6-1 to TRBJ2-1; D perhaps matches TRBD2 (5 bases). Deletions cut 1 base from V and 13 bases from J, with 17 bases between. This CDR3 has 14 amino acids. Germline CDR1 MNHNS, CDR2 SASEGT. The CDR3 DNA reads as TGTGCCAGCAGTGAAGGGGGAATCGGGGAATCCCAGTTCTTC. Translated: CASSEGGIGESQFF.

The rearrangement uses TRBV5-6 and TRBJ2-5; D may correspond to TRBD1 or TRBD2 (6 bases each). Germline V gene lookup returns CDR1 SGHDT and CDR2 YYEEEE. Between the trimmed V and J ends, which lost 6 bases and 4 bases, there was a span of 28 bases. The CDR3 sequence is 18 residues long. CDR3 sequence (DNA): TGTGCCAGCAACTTCCGGGGGCGCTTAGGAATTATTGTAGAGACCCAGTACTTC. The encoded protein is CASNFRGRLGIIVETQYF. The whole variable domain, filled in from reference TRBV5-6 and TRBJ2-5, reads DAGVTQSPTHLIKTRGQQVTLRCSPKSGHDTVSWYQQALGQGPQFIFQYYEEEERQRGNFPDRFSGHQFPNYSSELNVNALLLGDSALYLCASNFRGRLGIIVETQYFGPGTRLLVL.

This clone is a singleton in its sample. The CDR3 DNA is TGTGCCAGCTCACCATTATCGATGAACACTGAAGCTTTCTTT. Translated: CASSPLSMNTEAFF. The chain couples TRBV18 to TRBJ1-1; D is ambiguous. The CDR3 extends over 14 amino acids. Germline values: CDR1 KGHSH, CDR2 LQKENI. With 2 bases removed from V and 0 bases from J, the gap between germline ends came to 7 bases.

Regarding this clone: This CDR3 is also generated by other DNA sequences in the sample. The CDR3 region has the DNA TGTGCCAGTATTCCCCGGAACACTGAAGCTTTCTTT. This encodes CASIPRNTEAFF. The gene calls are TRBV19 and TRBJ1-1; D gene unclear. Trimming pared 7 bases from V and 1 base from J, leaving 7 bases between. Germline V gives CDR1 LNHDA, CDR2 SQIVND (reference sequence). The CDR3 spans 12 residues.

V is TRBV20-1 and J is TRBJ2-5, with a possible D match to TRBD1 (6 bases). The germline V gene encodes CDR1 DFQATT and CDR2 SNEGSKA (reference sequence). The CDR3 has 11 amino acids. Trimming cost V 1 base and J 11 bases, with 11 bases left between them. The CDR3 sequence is CSARARQGQYF. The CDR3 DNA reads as TGCAGTGCTAGAGCTAGGCAGGGGCAGTACTTC.

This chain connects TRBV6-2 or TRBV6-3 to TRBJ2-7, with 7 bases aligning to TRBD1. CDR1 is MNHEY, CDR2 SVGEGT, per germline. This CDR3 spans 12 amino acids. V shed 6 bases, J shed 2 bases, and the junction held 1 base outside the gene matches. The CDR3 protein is CASSGTAYEQYF. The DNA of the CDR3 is TGTGCCAGCAGCGGGACAGCCTACGAGCAGTACTTC.

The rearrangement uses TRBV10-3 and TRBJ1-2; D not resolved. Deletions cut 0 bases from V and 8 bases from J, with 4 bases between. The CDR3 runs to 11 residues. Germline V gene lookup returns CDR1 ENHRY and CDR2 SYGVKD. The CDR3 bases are TGTGCCATCAGTGAGTCACAAGGCTACACCTTC. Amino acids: CAISESQGYTF.

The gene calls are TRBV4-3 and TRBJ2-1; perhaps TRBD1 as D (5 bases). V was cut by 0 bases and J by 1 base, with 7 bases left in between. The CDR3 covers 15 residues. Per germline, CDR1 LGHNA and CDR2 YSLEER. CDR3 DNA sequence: TGCGCCAGCAGCCAAGACAGGGCTTCCTACAATGAGCAGTTCTTC. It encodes CASSQDRASYNEQFF.

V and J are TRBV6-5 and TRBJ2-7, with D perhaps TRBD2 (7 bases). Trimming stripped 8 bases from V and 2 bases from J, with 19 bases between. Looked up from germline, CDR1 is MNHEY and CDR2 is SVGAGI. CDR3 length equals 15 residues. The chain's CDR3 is CASQKQGGETYEQYF. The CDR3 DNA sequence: TGTGCCAGCCAGAAACAGGGAGGGGAGACCTACGAGCAGTACTTC.

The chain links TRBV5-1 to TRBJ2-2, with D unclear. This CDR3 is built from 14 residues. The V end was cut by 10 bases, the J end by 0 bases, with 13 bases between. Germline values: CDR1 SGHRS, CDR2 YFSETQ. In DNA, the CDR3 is TGCGCCTCCCGGGCGACAACGAACACCGGGGAGCTGTTTTTT. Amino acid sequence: CASRATTNTGELFF.

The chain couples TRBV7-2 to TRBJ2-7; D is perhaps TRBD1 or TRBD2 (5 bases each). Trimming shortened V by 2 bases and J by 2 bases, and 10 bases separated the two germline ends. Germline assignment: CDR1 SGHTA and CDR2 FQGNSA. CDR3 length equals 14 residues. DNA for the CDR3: TGTGCCAGCAGCTTAATAGGGACCGCCTACGAGCAGTACTTC. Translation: CASSLIGTAYEQYF. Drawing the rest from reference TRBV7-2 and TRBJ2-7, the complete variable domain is GAGVSQSPSNKVTEKGKDVELRCDPISGHTALYWYRQSLGQGLEFLIYFQGNSAPDKSGLPSDRFSAERTGGSVSTLTIQRTQQEDSAVYLCASSLIGTAYEQYFGPGTRLTVT.

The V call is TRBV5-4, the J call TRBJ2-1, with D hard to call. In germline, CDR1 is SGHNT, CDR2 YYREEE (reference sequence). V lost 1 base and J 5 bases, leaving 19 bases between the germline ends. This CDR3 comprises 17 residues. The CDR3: CASSLRVGAFLDNEQFF. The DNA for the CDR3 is TGTGCCAGCAGCTTGAGGGTGGGCGCTTTTCTAGACAATGAGCAGTTCTTC.

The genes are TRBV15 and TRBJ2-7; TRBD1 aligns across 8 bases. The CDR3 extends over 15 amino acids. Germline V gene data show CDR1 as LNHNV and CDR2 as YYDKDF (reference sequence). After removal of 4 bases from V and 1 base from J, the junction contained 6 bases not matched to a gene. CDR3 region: CATSTNRDRSYEQYF. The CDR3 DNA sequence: TGTGCCACCAGCACTAACCGGGACAGGTCCTACGAGCAGTACTTC.

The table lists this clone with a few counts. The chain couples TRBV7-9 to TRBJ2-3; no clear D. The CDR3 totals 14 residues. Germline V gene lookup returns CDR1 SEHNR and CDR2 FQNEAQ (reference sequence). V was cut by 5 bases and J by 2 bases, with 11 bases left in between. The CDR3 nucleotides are TGTGCCAGCAGCGCGGACGGTGCCACAGATACGCAGTATTTT. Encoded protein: CASSADGATDTQYF.